The 26 T cell receptor beta chains reported below all come from one sample, sequenced in a study of CD8+ T cells in alopecia areata. Treatment reported: oral pan-JAK inhibitor, 5-10 mg twice daily. Following extraction, RNA underwent reverse transcription to cDNA, which served as the sequencing template. Produced via immunoSEQ multiplex PCR; TCRdb's table is partial and in-frame only. The data contain more than 150,000 clones, around 51% of them singletons. Source: CD8+ T cells sorted from blood, taken around week 54, from a patient treated with tofacitinib. Receptors were obtained from a human donor with alopecia areata.

The V call is TRBV2, the J call TRBJ2-1; tentatively, D is TRBD2 (6 bases). V was cut by 1 base and J by 14 bases, with 21 bases left in between. The germline V gene has CDR1 SNHLY and CDR2 FYNNEI. The CDR3 runs 15 residues. CDR3 in amino acids: CASSEENSWARGKFF. CDR3 sequence (DNA): TGTGCCAGCAGTGAAGAAAATAGCTGGGCCCGGGGGAAGTTCTTC.

This sequence joins TRBV5-6 and TRBJ1-6, with TRBD1 as a possible D gene (5 bases). The V gene lost 4 bases and the J gene lost 0 bases, with 14 bases spanning the gap. The CDR3 is 17 amino acids. Germline loops: CDR1 SGHDT, CDR2 YYEEEE. Here the CDR3 reads CASSTTTEYSYNSPLHF. The CDR3 DNA is TGTGCCAGCAGCACAACGACAGAATACTCCTATAATTCACCCCTCCACTTT.

The genes are TRBV7-9 and TRBJ2-2, with no clear D. Trimming took off 6 bases at V and 3 bases at J, with 8 bases between the two ends. The length of the CDR3 is 13 residues. Germline CDR1 is SEHNR and CDR2 is FQNEAQ (reference sequence). CDR3: CASSSTDTGELFF. CDR3 in DNA: TGTGCCAGCAGTTCCACTGACACCGGGGAGCTGTTTTTT.

This chain uses TRBV9 with TRBJ2-3; D not certain. Trimming took off 0 bases at V and 1 base at J, with 6 bases between the two ends. Germline V gives CDR1 SGDLS, CDR2 YYNGEE. The CDR3 spans 14 residues. DNA for the CDR3: TGTGCCAGCAGCGTAGTGGCCCGCACAGATACGCAGTATTTT. This sequence encodes CASSVVARTDTQYF.

This chain joins TRBV4-1 and TRBJ2-7; 11 positions agree with TRBD2. J lost 1 base, V lost 1 base, and 0 bases had no gene match. Germline CDR1 reads MGHRA; CDR2 reads YSYEKL. The CDR3 totals 15 residues. CDR3 in amino acids: CASSQGLAGSYEQYF. The CDR3, as DNA: TGCGCCAGCAGCCAAGGACTAGCGGGGTCCTACGAGCAGTACTTC.

The chain employs TRBV19 and TRBJ1-1, with D uncertain. CDR1 is LNHDA and CDR2 is SQIVND in the germline V gene (reference sequence). Trimming shortened V by 4 bases and J by 4 bases, and 13 bases separated the two germline ends. The CDR3 length is 14 residues. The CDR3 nucleotides read TGTGCCAGTAGTAGCCTCCTTGGGATCACTGAAGCTTTCTTT. Translating gives CASSSLLGITEAFF.

The CDR3 coding sequence is TGTGCCAGCAGTCCCCGGACAGATCAAGAGACCCAGTACTTC. Translation: CASSPRTDQETQYF. The J gene is TRBJ2-5, the V gene TRBV27, with a weak D call TRBD1 (6 bases). Germline CDR1 reads MNHEY; CDR2 reads SMNVEV (reference sequence). The CDR3 runs 14 residues. Between the trimmed V and J ends, which lost 5 bases and 2 bases, there was a span of 12 bases.

There are many counts of this clone. This chain joins TRBV5-1 and TRBJ2-5; perhaps TRBD2 as D (5 bases). CDR1 and CDR2 from the germline V gene are SGHRS and YFSETQ. The V end was cut by 4 bases, the J end by 5 bases, with 15 bases between. The CDR3 sequence is 14 residues long. The CDR3 spells CASSLKLSGETQYF. CDR3 nucleotide sequence: TGCGCCAGCAGCCTAAAGCTATCGGGGGAGACCCAGTACTTC. Based on the CDR3 plus reference TRBV5-1 and TRBJ2-5, the full variable domain is KAGVTQTPRYLIKTRGQQVTLSCSPISGHRSVSWYQQTPGQGLQFLFEYFSETQRNKGNFPGRFSGRQFSNSRSEMNVSTLELGDSALYLCASSLKLSGETQYFGPGTRLLVL.

V is TRBV6-1 and J is TRBJ1-4, with a tentative D call TRBD1 (5 bases). Trimming left V 1 base short and J 8 bases short, with 14 bases between. Germline-derived CDR1 and CDR2 are MNHNS and SASEGT. CDR3 length: 15 amino acids. The CDR3 loop reads CASSEDSTEYEKLFF. The CDR3 region has the DNA TGTGCCAGCAGTGAAGATTCGACAGAGTACGAAAAACTGTTTTTT.

The V and J genes are TRBV11-2 and TRBJ2-7; D gene ambiguous. From germline, CDR1 is SGHAT and CDR2 FQNNGV. Trimming pared 0 bases from V and 6 bases from J, leaving 12 bases between. This CDR3 is 14 amino acids long. The CDR3 DNA sequence: TGTGCCAGCAGCTTAGAGTACTTCGAGCCCGAGCAGTACTTC. Translation gives CASSLEYFEPEQYF.

This clone was found a few times. The chain couples TRBV7-6 to TRBJ2-1; D tentatively reads TRBD1 or TRBD2 (5 bases each). CDR1 is SGHVS, CDR2 FNYEAQ, per germline. The CDR3 has 16 residues. The V end lost 1 base, the J end lost 7 bases, and 17 bases lay between the germline ends. CDR3 in amino acids: CASSLDPGTAINEQFF. CDR3 sequence (DNA): TGTGCCAGCAGCTTAGATCCCGGGACGGCGATAAATGAGCAGTTCTTC.

This clone was detected a few times. The V call is TRBV13, the J call TRBJ2-7, with TRBD1 as a possible D gene (5 bases). V was shortened by 5 bases and J by 4 bases, with 9 bases between the two germline ends. The length of the CDR3 is 12 residues. Germline V gives CDR1 PRHDT, CDR2 FYEKMQ (reference sequence). The CDR3 spells CASSLQAYEQYF. The DNA for the CDR3 is TGTGCCAGCAGCCTACAGGCGTACGAGCAGTACTTC.

The chain couples TRBV5-1 to TRBJ2-5; D unresolved. Trimming shortened V by 5 bases and J by 2 bases, and 13 bases separated the two germline ends. There are 14 residues in the CDR3. Germline CDR1 and CDR2: SGHRS and YFSETQ. The DNA of the CDR3 is TGCGCCAGCAGTACTGGCAGGTATCAAGAGACCCAGTACTTC. Its translation is CASSTGRYQETQYF.

This clone was found once. The chain uses TRBV9 and TRBJ2-7; perhaps TRBD2 as D (6 bases). This CDR3 comprises 14 residues. Trimming took off 0 bases at V and 2 bases at J, with 9 bases between the two ends. The germline V gene encodes CDR1 SGDLS and CDR2 YYNGEE. In DNA form, the CDR3 reads TGTGCCAGCAGCGTAGGGGGGGATACCTACGAGCAGTACTTC. It specifies CASSVGGDTYEQYF.

This clone was observed a few times. The chain couples TRBV13 to TRBJ2-7, with TRBD1 matching over 9 bases. The CDR3 consists of 15 residues. Germline V gene sequence: CDR1 PRHDT, CDR2 FYEKMQ (reference sequence). With V trimmed by 5 bases and J by 0 bases, 5 bases remained unmatched. The CDR3 DNA reads as TGTGCCAGCAGCCCGGGGACAGGGAACTCCTACGAGCAGTACTTC. Translating gives CASSPGTGNSYEQYF.

This sequence joins TRBV29-1 and TRBJ1-2; unclear D gene. The CDR3 is made up of 11 amino acids. V shed 4 bases and J shed 8 bases, with 11 bases lying between them. Germline V gives CDR1 SQVTM, CDR2 ANQGSEA. The CDR3 protein is CSVVYSEGYTF. CDR3 DNA: TGCAGCGTTGTATACAGTGAGGGCTACACCTTC.

The rearrangement joins TRBV7-8 to TRBJ2-7; D is uncertain. This CDR3 has 13 residues. Looked up from germline, CDR1 is SGHVS and CDR2 is FQNEAQ. V was shortened by 2 bases and J by 0 bases, with 5 bases between the two germline ends. The CDR3 is CASSLSSSYEQYF. CDR3 bases: TGTGCCAGCAGCTTAAGCAGCTCCTACGAGCAGTACTTC. Variable domain in full (rest from reference TRBV7-8 and TRBJ2-7): GAGVSQSPRYKVAKRGQDVALRCDPISGHVSLFWYQQALGQGPEFLTYFQNEAQLDKSGLPSDRFFAERPEGSVSTLKIQRTQQEDSAVYLCASSLSSSYEQYFGPGTRLTVT.

The J gene is TRBJ2-2, the V gene TRBV29-1, with 7 bases that match TRBD1. Germline V gives CDR1 SQVTM, CDR2 ANQGSEA. The CDR3 runs 16 residues. J was trimmed by 0 bases and V by 6 bases; bases with no gene match: 10. CDR3 coding DNA: TGCAGCGTGAAAAACACCGGGACAGCGAACACCGGGGAGCTGTTTTTT. Encoded protein: CSVKNTGTANTGELFF.

The chain is built from TRBV2 and TRBJ1-5; perhaps TRBD1 as D (5 bases). V was clipped by 8 bases and J by 0 bases, with 11 bases between them. This CDR3 has 14 residues. Looked up from germline, CDR1 is SNHLY and CDR2 is FYNNEI. CDR3 sequence reads: CASLQGLSNQPQHF. As DNA, the CDR3 is TGTGCCAGCCTTCAGGGTCTTAGCAATCAGCCCCAGCATTTT.

J is TRBJ2-1 and V is TRBV5-6; tentatively, D is TRBD1 (5 bases). The CDR3 consists of 14 residues. Per the germline V gene, CDR1 is SGHDT and CDR2 is YYEEEE. Deletions cut 0 bases from V and 7 bases from J, with 11 bases between. The CDR3, as DNA: TGTGCCAGCAGCTTGGAAGTAGGGGCTAATGAGCAGTTCTTC. It encodes CASSLEVGANEQFF.

The rearrangement links TRBV29-1 to TRBJ2-7; no firm D call. Germline V gene data show CDR1 as SQVTM and CDR2 as ANQGSEA. The V end lost 6 bases, the J end lost 5 bases, and 14 bases lay between the germline ends. This CDR3 is built from 12 residues. The CDR3 region has the DNA TGCAGCGTCGATGTAGGTTTGGACGAGCAGTACTTC. It is translated as CSVDVGLDEQYF.

The gene calls are TRBV9 and TRBJ1-4; D unresolved. V lost 3 bases, J lost 7 bases, and 7 bases lay in between. Germline values: CDR1 SGDLS, CDR2 YYNGEE. The CDR3 covers 12 residues. Here the CDR3 reads CASSGGGEKLFF. CDR3 bases: TGTGCCAGCAGCGGAGGCGGTGAAAAACTGTTTTTT.

The V and J genes are TRBV18 and TRBJ1-1; 10 bases line up with TRBD1. The junction had 4 bases not matched to a gene; V was cut back by 2 bases and J by 7 bases. The CDR3 runs to 14 residues. Germline V gene lookup returns CDR1 KGHSH and CDR2 LQKENI. The CDR3, as DNA: TGTGCCAGCTCACCAGGGACAGGGGATCTTGAAGCTTTCTTT. Amino acids: CASSPGTGDLEAFF.

This clone has more than one count but fewer than ten. The gene calls are TRBV29-1 and TRBJ2-5; the D is unclear. The V end was cut by 4 bases, the J end by 5 bases, with 11 bases between. The CDR3 contains 12 residues. Germline V gives CDR1 SQVTM, CDR2 ANQGSEA. The CDR3 sequence is CSVVDPGETQYF. The CDR3 nucleotides are TGCAGCGTTGTTGACCCTGGGGAGACCCAGTACTTC.

This chain connects TRBV29-1 to TRBJ2-2; TRBD2 matches at 7 bases. J lost 7 bases, V lost 8 bases, and 10 bases had no gene match. Per the germline V gene, CDR1 is SQVTM and CDR2 is ANQGSEA. There are 13 residues in the CDR3. CDR3 protein: CSTASGGGGELFF. Here the CDR3 DNA reads TGCAGCACCGCGTCGGGGGGTGGCGGGGAGCTGTTTTTT.

The chain joins TRBV2 to TRBJ2-5; D tentatively reads TRBD1 or TRBD2 (6 bases each). The CDR3 covers 15 residues. The germline CDR1 and CDR2 sequences are SNHLY and FYNNEI. As DNA, the CDR3 is TGTGCTACCAGGAGGGAGGCAGGGGCTCGAGAGACCCAGTACTTC. Translation: CATRREAGARETQYF.